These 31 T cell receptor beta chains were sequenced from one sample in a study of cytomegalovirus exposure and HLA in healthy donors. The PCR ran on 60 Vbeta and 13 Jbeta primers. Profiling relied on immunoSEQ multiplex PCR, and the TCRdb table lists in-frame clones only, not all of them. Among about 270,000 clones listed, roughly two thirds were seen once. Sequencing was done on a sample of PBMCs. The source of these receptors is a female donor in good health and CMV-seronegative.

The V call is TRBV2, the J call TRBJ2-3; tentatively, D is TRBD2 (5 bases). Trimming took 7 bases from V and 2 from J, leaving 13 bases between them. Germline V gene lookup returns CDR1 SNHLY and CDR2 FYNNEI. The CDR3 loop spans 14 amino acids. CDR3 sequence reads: CASTEGVATDTQYF. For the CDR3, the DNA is TGTGCCAGCACCGAGGGAGTAGCCACAGATACGCAGTATTTT.

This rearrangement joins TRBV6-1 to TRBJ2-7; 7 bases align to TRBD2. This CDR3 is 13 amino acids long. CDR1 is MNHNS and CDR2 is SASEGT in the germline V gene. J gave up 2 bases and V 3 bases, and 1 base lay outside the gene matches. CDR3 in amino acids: CASSDGTTYEQYF. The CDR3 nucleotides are TGTGCCAGCAGTGACGGGACTACCTACGAGCAGTACTTC.

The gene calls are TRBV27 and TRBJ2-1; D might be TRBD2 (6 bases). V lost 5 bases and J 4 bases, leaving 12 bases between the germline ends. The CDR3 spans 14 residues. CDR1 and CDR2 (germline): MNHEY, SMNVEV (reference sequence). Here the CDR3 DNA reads TGTGCCAGCAGTACGAGCGGGCCTTACAATGAGCAGTTCTTC. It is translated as CASSTSGPYNEQFF.

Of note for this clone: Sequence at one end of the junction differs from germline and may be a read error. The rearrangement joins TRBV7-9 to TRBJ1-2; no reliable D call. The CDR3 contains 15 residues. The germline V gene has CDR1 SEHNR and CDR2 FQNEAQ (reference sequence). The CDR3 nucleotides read TGTTCCAGCAGCTTAGATCCCCGTGCTAACTATGGCTACACCTTC. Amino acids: CSSSLDPRANYGYTF.

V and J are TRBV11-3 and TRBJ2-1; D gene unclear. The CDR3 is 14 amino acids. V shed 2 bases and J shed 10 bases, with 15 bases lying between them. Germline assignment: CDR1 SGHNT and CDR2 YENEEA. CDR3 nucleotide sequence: TGTGCCAGCAGCTTATGGTCAGACTCCGGCGAGCAGTTCTTC. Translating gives CASSLWSDSGEQFF.

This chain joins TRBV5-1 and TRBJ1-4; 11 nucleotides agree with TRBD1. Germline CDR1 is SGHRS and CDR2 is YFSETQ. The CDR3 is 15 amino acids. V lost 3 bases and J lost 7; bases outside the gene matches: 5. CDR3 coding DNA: TGCGCCAGCAGCTCCACCGGGACAGGGGGTGAAAAACTGTTTTTT. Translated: CASSSTGTGGEKLFF.

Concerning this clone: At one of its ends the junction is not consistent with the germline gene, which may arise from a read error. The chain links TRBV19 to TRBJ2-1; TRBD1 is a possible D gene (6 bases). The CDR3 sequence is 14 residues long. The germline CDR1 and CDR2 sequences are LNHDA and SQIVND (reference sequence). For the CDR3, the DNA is TGTGCCGGTAGCAGAACAGGGACGGGGAATGAGCAGTTCTTC. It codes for CAGSRTGTGNEQFF.

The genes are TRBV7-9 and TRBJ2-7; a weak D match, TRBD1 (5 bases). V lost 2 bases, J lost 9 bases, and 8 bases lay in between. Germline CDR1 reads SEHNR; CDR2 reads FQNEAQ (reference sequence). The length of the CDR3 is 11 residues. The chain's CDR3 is CASSLKGVQYF. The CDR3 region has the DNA TGTGCCAGCAGCTTAAAAGGGGTGCAGTACTTC.

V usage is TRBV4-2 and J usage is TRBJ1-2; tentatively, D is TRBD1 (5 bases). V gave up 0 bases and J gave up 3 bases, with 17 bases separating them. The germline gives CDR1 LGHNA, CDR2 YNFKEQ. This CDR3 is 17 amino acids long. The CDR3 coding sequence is TGTGCCAGCAGCCAAGATCAATCGCAACAGGCCTACTATGGCTACACCTTC. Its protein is CASSQDQSQQAYYGYTF.

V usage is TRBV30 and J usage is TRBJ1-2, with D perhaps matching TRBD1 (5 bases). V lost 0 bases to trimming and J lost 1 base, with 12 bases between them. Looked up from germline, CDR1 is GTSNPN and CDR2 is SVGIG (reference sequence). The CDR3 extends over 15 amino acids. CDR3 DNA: TGTGCCTGGAGTGTAATGTGGGGCCTTAACTATGGCTACACCTTC. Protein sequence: CAWSVMWGLNYGYTF.

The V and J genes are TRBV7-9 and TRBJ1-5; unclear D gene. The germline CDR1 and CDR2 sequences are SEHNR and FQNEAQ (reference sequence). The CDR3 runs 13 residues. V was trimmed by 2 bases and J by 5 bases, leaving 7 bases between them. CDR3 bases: TGTGCCAGCAGCTTATATCCTGATCAGCCCCAGCATTTT. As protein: CASSLYPDQPQHF.

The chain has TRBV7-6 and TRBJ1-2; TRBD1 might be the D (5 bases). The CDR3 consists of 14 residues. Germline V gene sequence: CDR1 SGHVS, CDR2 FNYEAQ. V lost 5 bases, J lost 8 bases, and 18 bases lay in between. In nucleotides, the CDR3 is TGTGCCAGCAGCCAAGAACTCGGGGGAGACGGCTACACCTTC. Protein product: CASSQELGGDGYTF.

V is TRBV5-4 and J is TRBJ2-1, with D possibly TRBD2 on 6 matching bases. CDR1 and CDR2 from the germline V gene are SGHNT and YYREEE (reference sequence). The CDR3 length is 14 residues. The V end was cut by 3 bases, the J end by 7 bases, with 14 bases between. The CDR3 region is CASSSPGAKNEQFF. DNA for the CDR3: TGTGCCAGCAGCTCCCCGGGAGCGAAGAATGAGCAGTTCTTC.

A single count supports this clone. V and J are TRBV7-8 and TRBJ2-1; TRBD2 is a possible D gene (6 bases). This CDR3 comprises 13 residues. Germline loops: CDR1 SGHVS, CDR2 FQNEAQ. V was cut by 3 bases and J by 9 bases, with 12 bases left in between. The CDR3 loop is CASSFPSGVEQFF. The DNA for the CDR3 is TGTGCCAGCAGCTTCCCATCGGGGGTTGAGCAGTTCTTC.

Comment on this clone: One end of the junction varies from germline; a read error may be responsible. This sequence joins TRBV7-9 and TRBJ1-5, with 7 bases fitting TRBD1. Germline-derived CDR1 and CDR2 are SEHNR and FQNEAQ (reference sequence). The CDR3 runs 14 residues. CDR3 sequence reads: CSSSLVTGNQPQHF. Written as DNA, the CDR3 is TGTTCCAGCAGCTTAGTGACAGGGAATCAGCCCCAGCATTTT.

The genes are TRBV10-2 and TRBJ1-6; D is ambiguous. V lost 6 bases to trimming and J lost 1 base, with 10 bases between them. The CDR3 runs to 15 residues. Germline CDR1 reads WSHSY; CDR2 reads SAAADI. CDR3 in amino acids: CASRGGGSYNSPLHF. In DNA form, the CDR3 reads TGCGCCAGCAGGGGAGGAGGGTCCTATAATTCACCCCTCCACTTT.

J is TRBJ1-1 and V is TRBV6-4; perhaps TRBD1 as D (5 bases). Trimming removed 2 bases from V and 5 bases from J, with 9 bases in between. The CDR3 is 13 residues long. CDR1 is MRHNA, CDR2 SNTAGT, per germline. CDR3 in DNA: TGTGCCAGCAGTGACACAGACAGAACTGAAGCTTTCTTT. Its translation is CASSDTDRTEAFF.

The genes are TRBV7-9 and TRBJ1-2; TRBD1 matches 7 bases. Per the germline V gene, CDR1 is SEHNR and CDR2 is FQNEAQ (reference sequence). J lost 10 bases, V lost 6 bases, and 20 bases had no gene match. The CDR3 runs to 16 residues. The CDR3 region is CASSSDFTGDHSLYTF. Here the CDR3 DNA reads TGTGCCAGCAGTTCGGATTTTACAGGGGATCATTCTCTCTACACCTTC.

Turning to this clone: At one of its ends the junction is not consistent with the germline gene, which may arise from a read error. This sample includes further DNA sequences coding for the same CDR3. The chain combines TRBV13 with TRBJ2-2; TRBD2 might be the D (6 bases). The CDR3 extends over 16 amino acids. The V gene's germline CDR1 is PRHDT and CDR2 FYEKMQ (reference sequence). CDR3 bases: TGTGCCAGCAGCTTTGGGGGAGGAATGAACACCGGAGAGCTGTTTTTT. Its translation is CASSFGGGMNTGELFF. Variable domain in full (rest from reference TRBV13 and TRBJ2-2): AAGVIQSPRHLIKEKRETATLKCYPIPRHDTVYWYQQGPGQDPQFLISFYEKMQSDKGSIPDRFSAQQFSDYHSELNMSSLELGDSALYFCASSFGGGMNTGELFFGEGSRLTVL.

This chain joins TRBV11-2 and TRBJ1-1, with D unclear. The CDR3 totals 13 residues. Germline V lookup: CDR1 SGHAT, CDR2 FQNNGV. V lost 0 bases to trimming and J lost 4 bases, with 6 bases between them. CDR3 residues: CASSLDSSTEAFF. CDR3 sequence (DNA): TGTGCCAGCAGCTTAGACTCGAGCACTGAAGCTTTCTTT. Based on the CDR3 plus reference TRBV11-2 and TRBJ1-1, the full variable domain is EAGVAQSPRYKIIEKRQSVAFWCNPISGHATLYWYQQILGQGPKLLIQFQNNGVVDDSQLPKDRFSAERLKGVDSTLKIQPAKLEDSAVYLCASSLDSSTEAFFGQGTRLTVV.

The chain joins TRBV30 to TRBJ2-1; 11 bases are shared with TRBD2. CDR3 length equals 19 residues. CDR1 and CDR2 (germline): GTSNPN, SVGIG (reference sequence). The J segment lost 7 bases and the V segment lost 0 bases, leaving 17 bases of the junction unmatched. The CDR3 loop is CAWSVRRLLAGEKENEQFF. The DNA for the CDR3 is TGTGCCTGGAGTGTACGACGTTTACTAGCGGGAGAAAAGGAAAATGAGCAGTTCTTC.

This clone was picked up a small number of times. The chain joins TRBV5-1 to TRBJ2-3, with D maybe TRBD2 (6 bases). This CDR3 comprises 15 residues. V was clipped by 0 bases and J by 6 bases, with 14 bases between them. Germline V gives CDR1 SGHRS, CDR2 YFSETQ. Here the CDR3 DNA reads TGCGCCAGCAGCTTGGTGCGGGGCAATCGCGATACGCAGTATTTT. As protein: CASSLVRGNRDTQYF. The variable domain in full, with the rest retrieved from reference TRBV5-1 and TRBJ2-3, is KAGVTQTPRYLIKTRGQQVTLSCSPISGHRSVSWYQQTPGQGLQFLFEYFSETQRNKGNFPGRFSGRQFSNSRSEMNVSTLELGDSALYLCASSLVRGNRDTQYFGPGTRLTVL.

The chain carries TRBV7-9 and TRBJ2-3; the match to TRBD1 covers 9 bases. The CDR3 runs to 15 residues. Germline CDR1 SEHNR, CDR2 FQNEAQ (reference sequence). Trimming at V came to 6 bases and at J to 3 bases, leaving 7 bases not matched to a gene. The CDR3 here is CASSKGQGWTDTQYF. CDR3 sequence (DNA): TGTGCCAGCAGTAAGGGACAGGGTTGGACAGATACGCAGTATTTT.

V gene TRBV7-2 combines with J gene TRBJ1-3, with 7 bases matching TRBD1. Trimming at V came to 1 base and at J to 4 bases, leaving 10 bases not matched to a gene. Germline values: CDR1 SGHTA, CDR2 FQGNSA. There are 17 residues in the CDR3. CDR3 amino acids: CASSLDSPGTVGNTIYF. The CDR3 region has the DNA TGTGCCAGCAGCTTAGATTCCCCCGGGACAGTCGGAAACACCATATATTTT.

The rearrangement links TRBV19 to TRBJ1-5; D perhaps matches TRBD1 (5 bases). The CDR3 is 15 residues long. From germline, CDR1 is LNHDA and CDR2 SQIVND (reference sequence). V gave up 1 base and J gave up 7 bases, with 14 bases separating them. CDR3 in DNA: TGTGCCAGTAGTATAGGTCCAGGGAGGGAACAGCCCCAGCATTTT. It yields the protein CASSIGPGREQPQHF.

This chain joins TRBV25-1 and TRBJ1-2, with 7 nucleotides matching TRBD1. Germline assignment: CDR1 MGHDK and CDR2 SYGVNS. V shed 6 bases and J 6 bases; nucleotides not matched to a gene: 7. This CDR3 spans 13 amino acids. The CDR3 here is CASRAQGMDGYTF. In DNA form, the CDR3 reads TGTGCCAGCAGGGCACAGGGGATGGATGGCTACACCTTC.

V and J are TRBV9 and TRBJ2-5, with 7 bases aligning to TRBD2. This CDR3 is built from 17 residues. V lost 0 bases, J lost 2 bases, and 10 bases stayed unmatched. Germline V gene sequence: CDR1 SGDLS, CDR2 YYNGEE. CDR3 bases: TGTGCCAGCAGCGTAGCAGGCGGGCTAGCGGCACAAGAGACCCAGTACTTC. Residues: CASSVAGGLAAQETQYF.

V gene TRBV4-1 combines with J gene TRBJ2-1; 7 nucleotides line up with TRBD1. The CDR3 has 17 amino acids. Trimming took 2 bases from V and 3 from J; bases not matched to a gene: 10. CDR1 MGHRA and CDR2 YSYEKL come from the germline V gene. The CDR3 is CASSQIDMGQNYNEQFF. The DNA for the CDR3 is TGCGCCAGCAGCCAAATCGATATGGGACAGAACTACAATGAGCAGTTCTTC.

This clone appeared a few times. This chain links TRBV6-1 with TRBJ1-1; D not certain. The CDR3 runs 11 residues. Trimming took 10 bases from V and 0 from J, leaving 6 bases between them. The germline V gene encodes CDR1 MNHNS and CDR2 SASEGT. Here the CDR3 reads CATQLNTEAFF. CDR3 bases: TGTGCCACCCAATTGAACACTGAAGCTTTCTTT.

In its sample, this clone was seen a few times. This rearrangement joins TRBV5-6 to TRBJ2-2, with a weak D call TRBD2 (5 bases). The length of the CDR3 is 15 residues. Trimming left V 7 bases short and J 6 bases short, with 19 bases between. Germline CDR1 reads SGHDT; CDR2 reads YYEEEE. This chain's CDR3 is CASETRDWPPGELFF. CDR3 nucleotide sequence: TGTGCCAGCGAAACGAGGGATTGGCCCCCCGGGGAGCTGTTTTTT.

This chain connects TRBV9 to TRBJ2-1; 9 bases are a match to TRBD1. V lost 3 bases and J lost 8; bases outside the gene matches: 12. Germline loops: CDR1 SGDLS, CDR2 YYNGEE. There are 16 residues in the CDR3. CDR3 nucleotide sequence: TGTGCCAGCAGCGCAGCTACCGGGACAGGGCGCGATGAGCAGTTCTTC. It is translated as CASSAATGTGRDEQFF.